Following are 23 T cell receptor beta chains from one sample sequenced in a study of cytomegalovirus exposure and HLA in healthy donors. Both 60 Vbeta primers and 13 Jbeta primers went into the PCR. Only in-frame clones appear in the TCRdb table, and some are missing; sequencing was by immunoSEQ multiplex PCR. The data show some 110,000 clones, 78% seen once. The sample comprised PBMCs. The receptor set was obtained from a man aged 25-45 years in good health and CMV-seronegative.

The gene calls are TRBV5-6 and TRBJ2-7; 8 bases fit TRBD2. The CDR3 is 18 amino acids. Losses at the gene ends were 2 bases for V and 2 bases for J; bases not matched to a gene: 15. Germline assignment: CDR1 SGHDT and CDR2 YYEEEE. CDR3 protein: CASSLESVGPSGPYEQYF. Written as DNA, the CDR3 is TGTGCCAGCAGCTTAGAAAGCGTTGGGCCTAGCGGGCCCTACGAGCAGTACTTC.

V and J are TRBV4-3 and TRBJ2-1, with D maybe TRBD1 (5 bases). CDR3 size: 19 residues. CDR1 is LGHNA, CDR2 YSLEER, per germline. The V end lost 2 bases, the J end lost 2 bases, and 22 bases lay between the germline ends. The CDR3 sequence is CASSQNNIRYRLAYNEQFF. Written as DNA, the CDR3 is TGCGCCAGCAGCCAAAATAATATCCGATACAGGTTGGCCTACAATGAGCAGTTCTTC.

This sequence joins TRBV29-1 and TRBJ2-2; possible D gene TRBD1, 7 bases. Germline assignment: CDR1 SQVTM and CDR2 ANQGSEA. This CDR3 has 15 amino acids. The V end was cut by 7 bases, the J end by 2 bases, with 17 bases between. The CDR3 nucleotides are TGCAGCGCGGGGGCCCGGACAGGTAACACCGGGGAGCTGTTTTTT. Its protein is CSAGARTGNTGELFF.

This clone is a singleton in its sample. The J gene is TRBJ2-7, the V gene TRBV25-1, with 11 nucleotides matching TRBD2. J was trimmed by 3 bases and V by 9 bases; bases with no gene match: 4. Germline lookup yields CDR1 MGHDK and CDR2 SYGVNS. The CDR3 spans 13 residues. Written as DNA, the CDR3 is TGTGCCAGTAATAGCGGGAGGGGCTACGAGCAGTACTTC. Translating gives CASNSGRGYEQYF.

V is TRBV6-5 and J is TRBJ1-2, with a tentative D call TRBD1 (6 bases). The germline V and J ends were trimmed by 0 bases and 4 bases, with 12 bases remaining between them. Per the germline V gene, CDR1 is MNHEY and CDR2 is SVGAGI. The CDR3 is made up of 15 amino acids. As DNA, the CDR3 is TGTGCCAGCAGTTACTCGAACAGGGAGCCCTATGGCTACACCTTC. Its translation is CASSYSNREPYGYTF.

The chain recombines TRBV5-1 with TRBJ1-4, with 8 bases matching TRBD1. The germline CDR1 and CDR2 sequences are SGHRS and YFSETQ. V was clipped by 3 bases and J by 8 bases; unmatched bases: 15. This CDR3 has 17 amino acids. CDR3 loop: CASSSGTGRGMGEKLFF. Written as DNA, the CDR3 is TGCGCCAGCAGCTCCGGGACAGGTAGAGGTATGGGGGAAAAACTGTTTTTT.

This clone was counted only a few times. The rearrangement joins TRBV7-2 to TRBJ1-4, with 9 bases fitting TRBD1. Germline CDR1 is SGHTA and CDR2 is FQGNSA. J lost 8 bases, V lost 2 bases, and 6 bases had no gene match. This CDR3 contains 15 residues. The CDR3: CASSLMAGQGEKLFF. The CDR3 bases are TGTGCCAGCAGCTTAATGGCGGGACAGGGAGAAAAACTGTTTTTT. Supplemented by reference TRBV7-2 and TRBJ1-4, the full variable domain reads GAGVSQSPSNKVTEKGKDVELRCDPISGHTALYWYRQSLGQGLEFLIYFQGNSAPDKSGLPSDRFSAERTGGSVSTLTIQRTQQEDSAVYLCASSLMAGQGEKLFFGSGTQLSVL.

The V call is TRBV29-1, the J call TRBJ1-1; tentative D call: TRBD1 (5 bases). The CDR3 is 12 residues long. Germline V CDR1 and CDR2: SQVTM, ANQGSEA. The V end was cut by 2 bases, the J end by 1 base, with 5 bases between. CDR3 bases: TGCAGCGTTGAACAGGGGAACACTGAAGCTTTCTTT. It yields the protein CSVEQGNTEAFF.

V is TRBV19 and J is TRBJ1-1; D may be TRBD1 (6 bases). Germline V gives CDR1 LNHDA, CDR2 SQIVND (reference sequence). The CDR3 loop spans 15 amino acids. The V gene lost 0 bases and the J gene lost 0 bases, with 8 bases spanning the gap. CDR3 residues: CASSIDGGMNTEAFF. The CDR3 nucleotides are TGTGCCAGTAGTATAGATGGGGGCATGAACACTGAAGCTTTCTTT. Combining the CDR3 with reference TRBV19 and TRBJ1-1 gives the whole variable domain DGGITQSPKYLFRKEGQNVTLSCEQNLNHDAMYWYRQDPGQGLRLIYYSQIVNDFQKGDIAEGYSVSREKKESFPLTVTSAQKNPTAFYLCASSIDGGMNTEAFFGQGTRLTVV.

The gene calls are TRBV27 and TRBJ2-3; weak D call: TRBD2 (7 bases). The CDR3 contains 17 residues. V was shortened by 5 bases and J by 1 base, with 19 bases between the two germline ends. Germline V lookup: CDR1 MNHEY, CDR2 SMNVEV (reference sequence). CDR3 residues: CASSPTHGGGRTDTQYF. CDR3 in DNA: TGTGCCAGCAGTCCAACCCATGGCGGGGGCCGCACAGATACGCAGTATTTT.

The gene calls are TRBV29-1 and TRBJ2-3, with 9 nucleotides matching TRBD2. Germline CDR1 and CDR2: SQVTM and ANQGSEA. The length of the CDR3 is 13 residues. J lost 6 bases, V lost 4 bases, and 5 bases had no gene match. CDR3 residues: CSVGWTSADTQYF. The CDR3 DNA reads as TGCAGCGTTGGATGGACTAGCGCTGATACGCAGTATTTT.

The rearrangement links TRBV27 to TRBJ2-7; TRBD1 matches at 9 bases. The germline gives CDR1 MNHEY, CDR2 SMNVEV (reference sequence). Trimming at V came to 4 bases and at J to 7 bases, leaving 8 bases not matched to a gene. CDR3 length: 14 amino acids. The CDR3 region has the DNA TGTGCCAGCAGTTCGACCGGGACAGGGCTTGAGCAGTACTTC. Translation gives CASSSTGTGLEQYF.

The chain is built from TRBV2 and TRBJ2-7; 7 bases are shared with TRBD1. The germline V gene has CDR1 SNHLY and CDR2 FYNNEI. The CDR3 totals 14 residues. Losses at the gene ends were 6 bases for V and 0 bases for J; bases not matched to a gene: 5. In DNA, the CDR3 is TGTGCCAGCAGCTACAGGGGAACCTCCTACGAGCAGTACTTC. Its translation: CASSYRGTSYEQYF. The whole variable domain, remainder taken from reference TRBV2 and TRBJ2-7, is EPEVTQTPSHQVTQMGQEVILRCVPISNHLYFYWYRQILGQKVEFLVSFYNNEISEKSEIFDDQFSVERPDGSNFTLKIRSTKLEDSAMYFCASSYRGTSYEQYFGPGTRLTVT.

This chain links TRBV5-1 with TRBJ2-2; possibly TRBD1 for D (5 bases). The V end lost 0 bases, the J end lost 4 bases, and 7 bases lay between the germline ends. This CDR3 region has 14 residues. Germline CDR1 reads SGHRS; CDR2 reads YFSETQ. CDR3 sequence: CASSLEGFTGELFF. CDR3 DNA sequence: TGCGCCAGCAGCTTGGAGGGGTTCACCGGGGAGCTGTTTTTT.

The rearrangement joins TRBV4-1 to TRBJ1-4, with TRBD1 matching over 8 bases. The CDR3 consists of 16 residues. The germline CDR1 and CDR2 sequences are MGHRA and YSYEKL. The J segment lost 7 bases and the V segment lost 0 bases, leaving 7 bases of the junction unmatched. The CDR3 DNA follows: TGCGCCAGCAGCCAAGATGGGCAGGGGGCAAGTGAAAAACTGTTTTTT. Translated: CASSQDGQGASEKLFF.

In DNA form, the CDR3 reads TGCGCCAGCAGCCAAGGGACTAGCGGGAGTACCTACGAGCAGTACTTC. Its protein is CASSQGTSGSTYEQYF. V and J are TRBV4-3 and TRBJ2-5; 13 bases match TRBD2. The J call may be incorrect, as the DNA end agrees better with TRBJ2-7. The CDR3 runs to 16 residues. CDR1 LGHNA and CDR2 YSLEER come from the germline V gene.

The CDR3 DNA reads as TGTGCCAGCAGCTTATTTTCGGGGGTCAATGAGCAGTTCTTC. The encoded protein is CASSLFSGVNEQFF. This chain joins TRBV11-2 and TRBJ2-1; D is possibly TRBD2 (6 bases). The V end was cut by 2 bases, the J end by 6 bases, with 11 bases between. The CDR3 has 14 amino acids. Germline assignment: CDR1 SGHAT and CDR2 FQNNGV.

The chain links TRBV27 to TRBJ2-1; no reliable D call. This CDR3 is 13 amino acids long. The germline V gene has CDR1 MNHEY and CDR2 SMNVEV (reference sequence). V was clipped by 3 bases and J by 9 bases, with 12 bases between them. The DNA for the CDR3 is TGTGCCAGCAGTTTTTTCAGGCAGACTGAGCAGTTCTTC. The encoded protein is CASSFFRQTEQFF.

This clone was found a few times. The same CDR3 is also encoded by other DNA sequences in this sample. This rearrangement joins TRBV29-1 to TRBJ2-7; a weak D match, TRBD1 (5 bases). The ends were cut back, 4 bases at V and 1 base at J, with 8 bases in the middle. CDR1 is SQVTM and CDR2 is ANQGSEA in the germline V gene. The CDR3 extends over 12 amino acids. The DNA of the CDR3 is TGCAGCGTTGGTACAGGTTCCTACGAGCAGTACTTC. Translation gives CSVGTGSYEQYF.

The chain has TRBV19 and TRBJ1-6; no reliable D call. CDR1 is LNHDA and CDR2 is SQIVND in the germline V gene (reference sequence). CDR3 size: 14 residues. Trimming pared 3 bases from V and 10 bases from J, leaving 13 bases between. CDR3 sequence (DNA): TGTGCCAGTAGTATGGGAGGGTTCTACTCACCCCTCCACTTT. Its protein product is CASSMGGFYSPLHF.

This clone was seen once. The rearrangement links TRBV6-1 to TRBJ1-5; 8 bases fit TRBD1. J lost 0 bases, V lost 6 bases, and 4 bases had no gene match. CDR3 length equals 15 residues. Germline V CDR1 and CDR2: MNHNS, SASEGT. The DNA for the CDR3 is TGTGCCAGCAGGATGACAGGGGATAGCAATCAGCCCCAGCATTTT. This codes for CASRMTGDSNQPQHF.

The gene calls are TRBV6-5 and TRBJ2-1; TRBD2 agrees at 14 bases. V was clipped by 7 bases and J by 10 bases; unmatched bases: 6. Germline values: CDR1 MNHEY, CDR2 SVGAGI. The CDR3 extends over 14 amino acids. The CDR3: CASTGTSGSTEQFF. The CDR3 coding sequence is TGTGCCAGCACCGGGACTAGCGGGAGTACAGAGCAGTTCTTC.

This rearrangement joins TRBV4-1 to TRBJ2-1, with 7 bases that match TRBD2. In germline, CDR1 is MGHRA, CDR2 YSYEKL. After removal of 1 base from V and 8 bases from J, the junction contained 14 bases not matched to a gene. CDR3 length equals 17 residues. CDR3 nucleotide sequence: TGCGCCAGCAGCCAAGGTTTGCGGGGGAGATTGCTGGATGAGCAGTTCTTC. Its translation is CASSQGLRGRLLDEQFF.